Listed here is a single TCR beta chain. This sample is drawn from a study of blood T cell repertoires in COVID-19. In the study overall: The analysed material was cDNA or gDNA that came from T cells, B-cell-depleted T cells, or PBMCs.

Measured with immunoSEQ multiplex PCR; TCRdb has only the in-frame clones, and not every one. In the table there are just over 95,000 clones, roughly four fifths of which are singletons. V dropped 0 bases and J dropped 4; count of bases not matched to a gene: 6. Per germline, CDR1 SGHRS and CDR2 YFSETQ. The CDR3 is made up of 16 amino acids. V usage is TRBV5-1 and J usage is TRBJ1-2; 10 positions match TRBD1. This receptor was obtained from a man aged 55-75 years with acute or convalescent COVID-19. The specimen sequenced was peripheral blood. DNA for the CDR3: TGCGCCAGCAGCTTGGTGCCGACAGGGGGCGGCTATGGCTACACCTTC. The encoded protein is CASSLVPTGGGYGYTF.